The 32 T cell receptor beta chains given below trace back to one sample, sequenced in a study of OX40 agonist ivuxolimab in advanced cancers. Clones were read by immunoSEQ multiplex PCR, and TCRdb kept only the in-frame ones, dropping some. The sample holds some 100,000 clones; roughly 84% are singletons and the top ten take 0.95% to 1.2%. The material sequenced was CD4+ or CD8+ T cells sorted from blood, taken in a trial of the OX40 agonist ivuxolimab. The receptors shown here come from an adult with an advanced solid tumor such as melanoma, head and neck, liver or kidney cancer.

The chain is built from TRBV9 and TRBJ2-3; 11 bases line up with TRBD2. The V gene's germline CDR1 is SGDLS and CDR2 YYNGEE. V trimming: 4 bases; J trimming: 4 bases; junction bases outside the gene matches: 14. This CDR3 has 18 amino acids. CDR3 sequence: CASSSRQLAGDIPDTQYF. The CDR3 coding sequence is TGTGCCAGCAGCTCCCGGCAACTAGCGGGGGATATCCCAGATACGCAGTATTTT.

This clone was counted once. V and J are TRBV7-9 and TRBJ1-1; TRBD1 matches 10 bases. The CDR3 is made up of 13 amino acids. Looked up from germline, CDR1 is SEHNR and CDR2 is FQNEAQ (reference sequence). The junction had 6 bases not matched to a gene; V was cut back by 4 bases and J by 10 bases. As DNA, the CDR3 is TGTGCCAGCAGCTCCATGCGGGACAGGGGAGCTTTCTTT. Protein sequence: CASSSMRDRGAFF.

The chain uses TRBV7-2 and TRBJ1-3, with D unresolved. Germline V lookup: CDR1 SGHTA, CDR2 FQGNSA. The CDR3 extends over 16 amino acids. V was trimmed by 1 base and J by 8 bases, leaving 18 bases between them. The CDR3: CASSLGPSVTQDTIYF. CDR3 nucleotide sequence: TGTGCCAGCAGCTTAGGGCCGTCGGTGACTCAAGACACCATATATTTT.

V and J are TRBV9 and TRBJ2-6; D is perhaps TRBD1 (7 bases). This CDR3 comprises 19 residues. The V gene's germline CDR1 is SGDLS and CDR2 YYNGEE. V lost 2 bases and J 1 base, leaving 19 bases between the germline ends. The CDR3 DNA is TGTGCCAGCAGCGTCCCCCAGGGCAGGGGGGCATCTGGGGCCAACGTCCTGACTTTC. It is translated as CASSVPQGRGASGANVLTF.

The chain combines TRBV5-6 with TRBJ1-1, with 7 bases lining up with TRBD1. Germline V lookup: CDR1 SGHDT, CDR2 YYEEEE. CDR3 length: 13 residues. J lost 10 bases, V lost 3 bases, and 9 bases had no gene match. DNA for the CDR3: TGTGCCAGCAGCTCGACCCCAGGGGGGAGAGCTTTCTTT. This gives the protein CASSSTPGGRAFF.

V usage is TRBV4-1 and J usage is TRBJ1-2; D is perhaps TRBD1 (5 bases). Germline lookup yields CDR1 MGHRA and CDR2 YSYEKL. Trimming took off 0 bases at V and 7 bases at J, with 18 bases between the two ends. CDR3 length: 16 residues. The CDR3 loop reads CASSQEAGEGYGGYTF. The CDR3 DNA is TGCGCCAGCAGCCAAGAGGCGGGGGAGGGGTATGGTGGCTACACCTTC.

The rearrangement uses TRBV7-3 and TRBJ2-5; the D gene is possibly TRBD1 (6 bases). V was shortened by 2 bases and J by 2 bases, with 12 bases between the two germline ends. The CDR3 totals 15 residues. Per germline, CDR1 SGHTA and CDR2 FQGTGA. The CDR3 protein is CASSLRSGTQETQYF. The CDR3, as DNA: TGTGCCAGCAGCTTACGGTCCGGGACACAAGAGACCCAGTACTTC.

CDR3 DNA: TGTGCCAGCAGCTTAAGAGCGTGGTACAATGAGCAGTTCTTC. Its protein is CASSLRAWYNEQFF. The rearrangement links TRBV7-2 to TRBJ2-1; no clear D gene. Germline CDR1 and CDR2: SGHTA and FQGNSA. Trimming removed 2 bases at V and 4 bases at J, with 9 bases between. The CDR3 is 14 amino acids.

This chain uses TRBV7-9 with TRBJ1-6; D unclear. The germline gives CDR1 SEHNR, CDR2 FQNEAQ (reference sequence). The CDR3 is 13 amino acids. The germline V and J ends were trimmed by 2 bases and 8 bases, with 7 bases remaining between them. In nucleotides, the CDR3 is TGTGCCAGCAGCTTATATGGGGATTCACCCCTCCACTTT. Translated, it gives CASSLYGDSPLHF.

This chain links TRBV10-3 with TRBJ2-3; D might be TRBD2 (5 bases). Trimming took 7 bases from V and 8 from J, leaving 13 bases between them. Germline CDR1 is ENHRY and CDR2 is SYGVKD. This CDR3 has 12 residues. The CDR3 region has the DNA TGTGCCATCAAGGGAGAGTCTTTTACGCAGTATTTT. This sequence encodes CAIKGESFTQYF.

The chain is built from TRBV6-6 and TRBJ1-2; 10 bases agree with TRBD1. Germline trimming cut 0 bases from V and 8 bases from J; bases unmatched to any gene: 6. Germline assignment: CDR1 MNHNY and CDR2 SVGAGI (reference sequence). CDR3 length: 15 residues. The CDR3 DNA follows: TGTGCCAGCAGTTACTCACTCGGGACAGGGGTCGGCTACACCTTC. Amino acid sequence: CASSYSLGTGVGYTF.

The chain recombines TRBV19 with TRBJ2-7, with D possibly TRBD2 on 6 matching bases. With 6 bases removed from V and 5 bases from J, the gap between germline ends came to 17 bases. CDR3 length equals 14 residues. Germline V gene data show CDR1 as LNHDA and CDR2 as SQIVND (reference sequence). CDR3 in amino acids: CASRPGLQSNEQYF. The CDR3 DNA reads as TGTGCCAGTAGGCCGGGACTGCAGTCGAACGAGCAGTACTTC.

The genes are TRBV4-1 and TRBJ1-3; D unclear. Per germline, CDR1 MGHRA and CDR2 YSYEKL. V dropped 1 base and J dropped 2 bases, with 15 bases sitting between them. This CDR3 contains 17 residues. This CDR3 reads CASSQGTGSLTGNTIYF. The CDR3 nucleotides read TGCGCCAGCAGCCAAGGGACCGGGTCCTTAACTGGAAACACCATATATTTT.

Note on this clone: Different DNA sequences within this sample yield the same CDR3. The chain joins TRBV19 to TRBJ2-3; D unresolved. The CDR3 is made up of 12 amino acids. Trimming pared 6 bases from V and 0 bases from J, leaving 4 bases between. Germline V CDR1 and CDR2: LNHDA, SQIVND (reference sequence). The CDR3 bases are TGTGCCAGTAGCGGTAGCACAGATACGCAGTATTTT. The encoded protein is CASSGSTDTQYF.

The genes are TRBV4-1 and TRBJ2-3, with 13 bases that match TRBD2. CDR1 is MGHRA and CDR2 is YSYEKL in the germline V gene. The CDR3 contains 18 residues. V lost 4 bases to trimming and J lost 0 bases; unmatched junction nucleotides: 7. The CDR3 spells CASSPGLAGRTSTDTQYF. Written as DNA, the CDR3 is TGCGCCAGCAGCCCGGGACTAGCGGGGAGAACTAGCACAGATACGCAGTATTTT.

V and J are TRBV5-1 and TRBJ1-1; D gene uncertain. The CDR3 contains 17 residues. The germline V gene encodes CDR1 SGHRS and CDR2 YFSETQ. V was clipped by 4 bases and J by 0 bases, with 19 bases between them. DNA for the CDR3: TGCGCCAGCAGCCGGGCCATAACAGATTCTCTGAACACTGAAGCTTTCTTT. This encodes CASSRAITDSLNTEAFF.

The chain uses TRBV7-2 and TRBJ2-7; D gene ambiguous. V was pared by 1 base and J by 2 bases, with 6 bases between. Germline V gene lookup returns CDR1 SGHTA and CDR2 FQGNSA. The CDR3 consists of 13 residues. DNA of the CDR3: TGTGCCAGCAGCTTAGGCACAGCCTACGAGCAGTACTTC. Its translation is CASSLGTAYEQYF. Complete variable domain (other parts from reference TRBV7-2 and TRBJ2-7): GAGVSQSPSNKVTEKGKDVELRCDPISGHTALYWYRQSLGQGLEFLIYFQGNSAPDKSGLPSDRFSAERTGGSVSTLTIQRTQQEDSAVYLCASSLGTAYEQYFGPGTRLTVT.

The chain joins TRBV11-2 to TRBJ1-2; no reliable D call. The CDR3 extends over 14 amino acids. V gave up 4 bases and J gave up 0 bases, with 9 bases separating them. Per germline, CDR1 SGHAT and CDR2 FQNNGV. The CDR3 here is CASSSIPSNYGYTF. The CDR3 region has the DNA TGTGCCAGCAGCTCAATCCCGTCTAACTATGGCTACACCTTC.

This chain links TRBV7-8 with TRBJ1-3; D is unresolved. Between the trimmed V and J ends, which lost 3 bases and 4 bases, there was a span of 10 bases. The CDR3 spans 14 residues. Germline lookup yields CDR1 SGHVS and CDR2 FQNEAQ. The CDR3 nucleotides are TGTGCCAGCAGCTTCACCGAACAGGGAAACACCATATATTTT. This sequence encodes CASSFTEQGNTIYF.

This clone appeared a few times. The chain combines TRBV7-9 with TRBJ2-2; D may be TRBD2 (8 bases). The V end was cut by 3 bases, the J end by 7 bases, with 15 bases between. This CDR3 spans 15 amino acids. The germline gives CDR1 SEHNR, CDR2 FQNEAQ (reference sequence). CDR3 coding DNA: TGTGCCAGCAGCTTTTACGGGGGGGACAGCGGGGAGCTGTTTTTT. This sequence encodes CASSFYGGDSGELFF.

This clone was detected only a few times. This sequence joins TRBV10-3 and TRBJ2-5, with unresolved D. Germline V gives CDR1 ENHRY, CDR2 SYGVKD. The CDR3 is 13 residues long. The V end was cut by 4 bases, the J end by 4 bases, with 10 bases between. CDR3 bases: TGTGCCATCAGTGTAGGTCAGGCAGAGACCCAGTACTTC. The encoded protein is CAISVGQAETQYF.

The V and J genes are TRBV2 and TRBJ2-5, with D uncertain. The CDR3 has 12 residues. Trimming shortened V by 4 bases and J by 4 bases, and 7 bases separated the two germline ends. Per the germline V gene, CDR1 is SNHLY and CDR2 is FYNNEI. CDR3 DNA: TGTGCCAGCAGTGTTGGACCAGAGACCCAGTACTTC. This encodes CASSVGPETQYF. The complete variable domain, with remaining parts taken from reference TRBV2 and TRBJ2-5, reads EPEVTQTPSHQVTQMGQEVILRCVPISNHLYFYWYRQILGQKVEFLVSFYNNEISEKSEIFDDQFSVERPDGSNFTLKIRSTKLEDSAMYFCASSVGPETQYFGPGTRLLVL.

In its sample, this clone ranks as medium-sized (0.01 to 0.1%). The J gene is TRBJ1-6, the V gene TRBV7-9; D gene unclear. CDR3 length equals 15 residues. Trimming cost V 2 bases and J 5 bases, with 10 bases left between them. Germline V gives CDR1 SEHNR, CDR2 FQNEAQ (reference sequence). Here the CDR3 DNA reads TGTGCCAGCAGCTTAACCAACAGCAATAATTCACCCCTCCACTTT. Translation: CASSLTNSNNSPLHF.

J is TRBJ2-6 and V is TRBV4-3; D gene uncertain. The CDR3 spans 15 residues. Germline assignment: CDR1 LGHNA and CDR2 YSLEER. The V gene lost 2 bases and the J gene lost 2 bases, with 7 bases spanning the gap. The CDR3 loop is CASSQLGTGANVLTF. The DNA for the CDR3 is TGCGCCAGCAGCCAACTAGGGACTGGGGCCAACGTCCTGACTTTC.

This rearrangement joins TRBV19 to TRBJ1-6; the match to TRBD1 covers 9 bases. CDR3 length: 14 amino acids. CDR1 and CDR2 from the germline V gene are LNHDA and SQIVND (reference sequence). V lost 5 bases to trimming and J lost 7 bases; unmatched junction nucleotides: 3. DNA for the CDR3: TGTGCCAGTAGTGCCGGGACAGGGAATTCACCCCTCCACTTT. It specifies CASSAGTGNSPLHF.

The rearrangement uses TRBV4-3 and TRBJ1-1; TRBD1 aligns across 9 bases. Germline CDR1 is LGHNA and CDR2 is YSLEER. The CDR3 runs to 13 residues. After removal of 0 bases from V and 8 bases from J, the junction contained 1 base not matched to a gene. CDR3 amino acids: CASSQEGTGEAFF. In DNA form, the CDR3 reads TGCGCCAGCAGCCAAGAAGGGACAGGGGAAGCTTTCTTT.

The CDR3 sequence: CASSLGTDNEKLFF. CDR3 bases: TGTGCCAGCTCACTTGGGACAGATAATGAAAAACTGTTTTTT. The chain employs TRBV18 and TRBJ1-4; 7 bases are shared with TRBD1. The CDR3 extends over 14 amino acids. The V segment lost 4 bases and the J segment 4 bases; nucleotides outside the gene matches: 3. The germline gives CDR1 KGHSH, CDR2 LQKENI.

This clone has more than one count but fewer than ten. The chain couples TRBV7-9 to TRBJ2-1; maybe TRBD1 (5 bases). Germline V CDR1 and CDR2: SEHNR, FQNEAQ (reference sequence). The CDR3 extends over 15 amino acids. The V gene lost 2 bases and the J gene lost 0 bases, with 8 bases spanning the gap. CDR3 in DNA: TGTGCCAGCAGCTTACAGGGAAGCTCCTACAATGAGCAGTTCTTC. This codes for CASSLQGSSYNEQFF.

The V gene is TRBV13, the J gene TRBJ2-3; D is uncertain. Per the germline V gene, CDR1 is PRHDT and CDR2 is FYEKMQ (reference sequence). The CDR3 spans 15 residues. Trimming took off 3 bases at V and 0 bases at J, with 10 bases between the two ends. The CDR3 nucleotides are TGTGCCAGCAGCTTCTATAGTACTAGCACAGATACGCAGTATTTT. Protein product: CASSFYSTSTDTQYF.

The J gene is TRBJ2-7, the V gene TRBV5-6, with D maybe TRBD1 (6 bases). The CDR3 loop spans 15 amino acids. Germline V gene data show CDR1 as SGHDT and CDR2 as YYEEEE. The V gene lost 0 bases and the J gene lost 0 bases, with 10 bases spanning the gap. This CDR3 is CASSLAGTSSYEQYF. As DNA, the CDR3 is TGTGCCAGCAGCTTGGCCGGGACAAGCTCCTACGAGCAGTACTTC.

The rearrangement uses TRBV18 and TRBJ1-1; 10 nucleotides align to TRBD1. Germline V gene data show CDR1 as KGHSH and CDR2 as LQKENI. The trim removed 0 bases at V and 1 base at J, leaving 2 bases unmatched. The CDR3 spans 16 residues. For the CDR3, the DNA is TGTGCCAGCTCACCACCCGGACAGGGGGGGAACACTGAAGCTTTCTTT. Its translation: CASSPPGQGGNTEAFF.

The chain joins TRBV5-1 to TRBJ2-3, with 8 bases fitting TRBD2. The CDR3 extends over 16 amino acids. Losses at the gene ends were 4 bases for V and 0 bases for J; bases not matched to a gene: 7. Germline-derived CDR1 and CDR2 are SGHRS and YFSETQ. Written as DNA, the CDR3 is TGCGCCAGCAGCCGTAATAGCGGGGCTAGCACAGATACGCAGTATTTT. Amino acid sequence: CASSRNSGASTDTQYF.